The 2 T cell receptor beta chains below were found in one sample sequenced in a study of T cells in Graves' hyperthyroidism and ophthalmopathy. TCR beta CDR3 sequences were amplified from RNA transcripts. Primed by the HTBI set, a first-round RT-PCR was run on the TCR CDR3. TCRdb re-analysed the multiplex PCR reads in MiXCR, keeping a single row per CDR3 protein. The sample includes around 700,000 distinct CDR3 sequences, 35% of them seen just once. Material for sequencing was blood. The receptors stem from a woman aged 40 to 55 with Graves' hyperthyroidism.

This clonotype was observed a few times. A read error may produce the germline difference seen at one junction end. The J gene is TRBJ2-7, the V gene TRBV7-9; D may be TRBD2 (7 bases). This CDR3 is 14 amino acids long. Looked up from germline, CDR1 is SEHNR and CDR2 is FQNEAQ (reference sequence). The CDR3 loop is CASSQYRGGYEQYF. The CDR3 DNA sequence: TGCGCCAGCAGCCAATATAGGGGGGGGTACGAGCAGTACTTC.

This clonotype was detected only a few times. The rearrangement joins TRBV6-1 to TRBJ1-5, with 10 bases that match TRBD1. V trimming: 7 bases; J trimming: 6 bases; junction bases outside the gene matches: 21. Germline CDR1 and CDR2: MNHNS and SASEGT. The CDR3 covers 19 residues. CDR3 region: CASNPGGTGATINRQPQHF. The CDR3 DNA reads TGTGCCAGCAACCCAGGAGGGACAGGGGCCACTATAAATCGTCAGCCCCAGCATTTT.